These 5 T cell receptor beta chains were sequenced from one sample in a study of control samples from healthy donors and cancer patients. Profiled with immunoSEQ multiplex PCR; TCRdb holds only in-frame clones, not every one. The profile shows 260,000 or so clones, about four fifths of them singletons. The material sequenced was PBMCs. The receptors shown here come from a woman aged 55-70 years with lung cancer.

This clone was seen a few times. The genes are TRBV10-3 and TRBJ1-4; D not certain. The germline V and J ends were trimmed by 6 bases and 0 bases, with 14 bases remaining between them. This CDR3 has 16 amino acids. Per germline, CDR1 ENHRY and CDR2 SYGVKD. CDR3 sequence (DNA): TGTGCCATCAGCCCAACCCTACTTGCAACTAATGAAAAACTGTTTTTT. Translation gives CAISPTLLATNEKLFF.

The J gene is TRBJ1-4, the V gene TRBV2; D is ambiguous. CDR3 length equals 14 residues. Per germline, CDR1 SNHLY and CDR2 FYNNEI. V lost 7 bases and J 4 bases, leaving 13 bases between the germline ends. CDR3 loop: CASTGAVVNEKLFF. The DNA for the CDR3 is TGTGCCAGCACCGGCGCAGTAGTTAATGAAAAACTGTTTTTT.

This chain links TRBV7-2 with TRBJ2-7; D perhaps matches TRBD1 (6 bases). The CDR3 length is 13 residues. Germline-derived CDR1 and CDR2 are SGHTA and FQGNSA. V gave up 8 bases and J gave up 4 bases, with 15 bases separating them. The CDR3 DNA reads as TGTGCCAGCCGGACAGTTTGGGAGTACGAGCAGTACTTC. This sequence encodes CASRTVWEYEQYF.

V and J are TRBV2 and TRBJ2-1, with D tentatively TRBD1 or TRBD2 (5 bases each). CDR1 SNHLY and CDR2 FYNNEI come from the germline V gene. The CDR3 sequence is 15 residues long. V lost 2 bases to trimming and J lost 3 bases, with 11 bases between them. CDR3 DNA sequence: TGTGCCAGCAGTGAACGGGACCCCTACTACAATGAGCAGTTCTTC. The encoded protein is CASSERDPYYNEQFF. Variable domain in full (rest from reference TRBV2 and TRBJ2-1): EPEVTQTPSHQVTQMGQEVILRCVPISNHLYFYWYRQILGQKVEFLVSFYNNEISEKSEIFDDQFSVERPDGSNFTLKIRSTKLEDSAMYFCASSERDPYYNEQFFGPGTRLTVL.

The J gene is TRBJ2-4, the V gene TRBV7-2; D not certain. Germline V lookup: CDR1 SGHTA, CDR2 FQGNSA. This CDR3 spans 14 amino acids. Trimming pared 1 base from V and 0 bases from J, leaving 4 bases between. The CDR3 DNA follows: TGTGCCAGCAGCTTAGTGTTAGCCAAAAACATTCAGTACTTC. Translating gives CASSLVLAKNIQYF.